The 18 T cell receptor beta chains below all came from one sample that was sequenced in a study of OX40 agonist ivuxolimab in advanced cancers. Profiled with immunoSEQ multiplex PCR; TCRdb holds only in-frame clones, not every one. Among around 68,000 clones listed, under 95% were seen once. The sequences come from CD4+ or CD8+ T cells sorted from blood, collected in a trial of the OX40 agonist ivuxolimab. Source of these receptors: an adult with an advanced solid tumor such as melanoma, head and neck, liver or kidney cancer.

This sequence joins TRBV5-4 and TRBJ2-2; D tentatively reads TRBD1 or TRBD2 (6 bases each). The CDR3 is 15 residues long. The V end lost 4 bases, the J end lost 4 bases, and 14 bases lay between the germline ends. The germline V gene encodes CDR1 SGHNT and CDR2 YYREEE (reference sequence). This CDR3 reads CASSITGRITGELFF. The CDR3 DNA follows: TGTGCCAGCAGCATTACAGGGAGGATCACCGGGGAGCTGTTTTTT.

The V and J genes are TRBV11-3 and TRBJ2-4, with 8 bases identical to TRBD2. Germline CDR1 is SGHNT and CDR2 is YENEEA. The CDR3 spans 15 residues. V lost 6 bases and J lost 0; bases outside the gene matches: 4. The CDR3 loop reads CASRAAGAAKNIQYF. The CDR3 region has the DNA TGTGCCAGCAGGGCAGCGGGGGCAGCCAAAAACATTCAGTACTTC.

This clone came up a few times. This chain uses TRBV13 with TRBJ1-1, with D possibly being TRBD1 (5 bases). Trimming stripped 2 bases from V and 7 bases from J, with 14 bases between. Germline loops: CDR1 PRHDT, CDR2 FYEKMQ (reference sequence). This CDR3 contains 14 residues. This chain's CDR3 is CASSLYRDAGEAFF. CDR3 DNA: TGTGCCAGCAGCTTATATAGGGACGCCGGTGAAGCTTTCTTT. Based on the CDR3 plus reference TRBV13 and TRBJ1-1, the full variable domain is AAGVIQSPRHLIKEKRETATLKCYPIPRHDTVYWYQQGPGQDPQFLISFYEKMQSDKGSIPDRFSAQQFSDYHSELNMSSLELGDSALYFCASSLYRDAGEAFFGQGTRLTVV.

This sequence joins TRBV4-2 and TRBJ2-2, with D possibly matching TRBD1 (5 bases). The CDR3 is made up of 14 amino acids. Germline V gene sequence: CDR1 LGHNA, CDR2 YNFKEQ. V dropped 4 bases and J dropped 1 base, with 7 bases sitting between them. Here the CDR3 reads CASSPQGNTGELFF. The CDR3, as DNA: TGTGCCAGCAGCCCCCAGGGGAACACCGGGGAGCTGTTTTTT.

The chain recombines TRBV9 with TRBJ1-1; the match to TRBD1 covers 8 bases. The germline CDR1 and CDR2 sequences are SGDLS and YYNGEE. The CDR3 spans 14 residues. V lost 4 bases and J lost 0; bases outside the gene matches: 2. The CDR3 reads CASSTGQVNTEAFF. As DNA, the CDR3 is TGTGCCAGCAGCACGGGACAGGTGAACACTGAAGCTTTCTTT.

The chain links TRBV2 to TRBJ2-5; 11 bases map to TRBD2. Unmatched junction bases numbered 9, after V lost 4 bases and J lost 5 bases. The CDR3 is 16 residues long. Germline V gene lookup returns CDR1 SNHLY and CDR2 FYNNEI. CDR3 sequence reads: CASSVGLAGGVETQYF. The CDR3 bases are TGTGCCAGCAGTGTAGGCCTAGCGGGAGGAGTGGAGACCCAGTACTTC.

This clone has just one count. The junction shows a germline mismatch at one end, possibly a read error. Other DNA sequences in the same sample also yield this CDR3. The chain uses TRBV7-9 and TRBJ1-5; 9 nucleotides line up with TRBD1. This CDR3 is 16 amino acids long. Germline V lookup: CDR1 SEHNR, CDR2 FQNEAQ (reference sequence). The CDR3 DNA is TGTGCCAGCAGCTTAGCAGGACAGGGGTTGCATCAGCCCCAGCATTTC. As protein: CASSLAGQGLHQPQHF.

This sequence joins TRBV11-2 and TRBJ2-4; D not certain. Trimming removed 1 base at V and 3 bases at J, with 7 bases between. Germline V gene sequence: CDR1 SGHAT, CDR2 FQNNGV. The CDR3 has 14 amino acids. For the CDR3, the DNA is TGTGCCAGCAGCTTAGGCCCGGACAAAAACATTCAGTACTTC. Residues: CASSLGPDKNIQYF.

The rearrangement links TRBV12-5 to TRBJ1-3; D perhaps matches TRBD1 (5 bases). The CDR3 runs 15 residues. V was clipped by 2 bases and J by 0 bases, with 8 bases between them. Germline values: CDR1 LGHNT, CDR2 FRNRAP. The CDR3 spells CASGLRRGSGNTIYF. The CDR3 nucleotides read TGTGCTAGTGGTTTGCGGAGGGGCTCTGGAAACACCATATATTTT.

This clone was picked up one time. This rearrangement joins TRBV5-4 to TRBJ2-7; 7 bases agree with TRBD2. The CDR3 is made up of 13 amino acids. CDR1 and CDR2 (germline): SGHNT, YYREEE (reference sequence). The V and J ends lost 7 bases and 0 bases, in that order; junction bases with no gene match: 4. The CDR3 DNA reads as TGTGCCAGCCAAAGCGGGAACTCCTACGAGCAGTACTTC. This encodes CASQSGNSYEQYF.

The chain carries TRBV10-3 and TRBJ1-3, with D tentatively TRBD1 (5 bases). The germline V gene has CDR1 ENHRY and CDR2 SYGVKD. Trimming left V 5 bases short and J 4 bases short, with 15 bases between. The CDR3 has 15 residues. The CDR3 DNA reads TGTGCCATCAGTCCACACCAAGGGGAGGGAAACACCATATATTTT. Translating it yields CAISPHQGEGNTIYF.

The genes are TRBV27 and TRBJ1-2; a possible D gene is TRBD1 (6 bases). The CDR3 runs 15 residues. Deletions cut 0 bases from V and 4 bases from J, with 12 bases between. Germline-derived CDR1 and CDR2 are MNHEY and SMNVEV (reference sequence). CDR3 nucleotide sequence: TGTGCCAGCAGTTTATCGGGGGGCCCCCTCTATGGCTACACCTTC. Protein product: CASSLSGGPLYGYTF.

The genes are TRBV5-1 and TRBJ2-2; TRBD2 matches 11 bases. V shed 5 bases and J 4 bases; nucleotides not matched to a gene: 22. The CDR3 has 21 amino acids. Germline values: CDR1 SGHRS, CDR2 YFSETQ. The CDR3 sequence is CASSLGRGTSGASVITGELFF. The CDR3 nucleotides are TGCGCCAGCAGTCTAGGCAGAGGGACTAGCGGTGCATCGGTAATCACCGGGGAGCTGTTTTTT. Together with reference TRBV5-1 and TRBJ2-2, the CDR3 gives the full variable domain: KAGVTQTPRYLIKTRGQQVTLSCSPISGHRSVSWYQQTPGQGLQFLFEYFSETQRNKGNFPGRFSGRQFSNSRSEMNVSTLELGDSALYLCASSLGRGTSGASVITGELFFGEGSRLTVL.

The rearrangement uses TRBV27 and TRBJ2-2, with 7 bases lining up with TRBD2. The ends lost 7 bases at V and 0 bases at J; junction bases unmatched: 8. The CDR3 consists of 16 residues. Looked up from germline, CDR1 is MNHEY and CDR2 is SMNVEV (reference sequence). The CDR3 DNA reads TGTGCCAGCACCAAGCTAGCGGAAACGAACACCGGGGAGCTGTTTTTT. Its protein is CASTKLAETNTGELFF.

This clone was counted between two and nine times. CDR3 sequence (DNA): TGTGCCAGCAGCTTTCCGAGTACAACTAATGAAAAACTGTTTTTT. The encoded protein is CASSFPSTTNEKLFF. The gene calls are TRBV7-9 and TRBJ1-4, with unresolved D. In germline, CDR1 is SEHNR, CDR2 FQNEAQ (reference sequence). The CDR3 sequence is 15 residues long. V was pared by 3 bases and J by 0 bases, with 8 bases between.

The V and J genes are TRBV6-6 and TRBJ1-6, with 9 bases aligning to TRBD1. V dropped 5 bases and J dropped 10; count of bases not matched to a gene: 9. This CDR3 has 15 amino acids. Germline loops: CDR1 MNHNY, CDR2 SVGAGI (reference sequence). The CDR3 nucleotides are TGTGCCAGCAGTACATGGGACAGGGATACATCACCCCTCCACTTT. This sequence encodes CASSTWDRDTSPLHF.

This chain uses TRBV5-8 with TRBJ1-2, with TRBD1 as a possible D gene (6 bases). The CDR3 sequence is 15 residues long. CDR1 and CDR2 from the germline V gene are SGHTS and YDEGEE. The germline V and J ends were trimmed by 4 bases and 6 bases, with 19 bases remaining between them. The CDR3 loop is CASSPWTVLGDGYTF. Written as DNA, the CDR3 is TGTGCCAGCAGCCCGTGGACAGTATTGGGGGATGGCTACACCTTC. Full variable domain (missing parts from reference TRBV5-8 and TRBJ1-2): EAGVTQSPTHLIKTRGQQATLRCSPISGHTSVYWYQQALGLGLQFLLWYDEGEERNRGNFPPRFSGRQFPNYSSELNVNALELEDSALYLCASSPWTVLGDGYTFGSGTRLTVV.

The sample holds a few counts of this clone. This chain links TRBV30 with TRBJ1-1; no reliable D call. V was shortened by 5 bases and J by 6 bases, with 10 bases between the two germline ends. Germline values: CDR1 GTSNPN, CDR2 SVGIG (reference sequence). This CDR3 spans 11 amino acids. CDR3 region: CAWQQGSEAFF. The CDR3 bases are TGTGCCTGGCAACAAGGCTCTGAAGCTTTCTTT.